A single sample gave rise to the 2 T cell receptor beta chains below, sequenced in a study of blood T cell repertoires in COVID-19. Clones were sequenced by immunoSEQ multiplex PCR, and TCRdb holds only the in-frame ones, with some missing. The sample consists of some 190,000 clones, 85% to 90% of them appearing once. Sequenced input: peripheral blood. Source of these receptors: a woman aged 55 to 70 with acute or convalescent COVID-19.

This clone was picked up one time. The chain links TRBV6-5 to TRBJ2-2; 8 nucleotides line up with TRBD1. From germline, CDR1 is MNHEY and CDR2 SVGAGI. This CDR3 spans 15 amino acids. V shed 0 bases and J 6 bases; nucleotides not matched to a gene: 3. CDR3 nucleotide sequence: TGTGCCAGCAGTTACTCGAGGACAGGGTCCGGGGAGCTGTTTTTT. Its protein is CASSYSRTGSGELFF.

The rearrangement joins TRBV5-1 to TRBJ2-3; TRBD2 matches at 8 bases. The V gene's germline CDR1 is SGHRS and CDR2 YFSETQ. The CDR3 runs to 15 residues. Trimming cost V 0 bases and J 4 bases; bases outside gene matches: 4. Written as DNA, the CDR3 is TGCGCCAGCAGCTTGGCGGGAGGGCCACCAGATACGCAGTATTTT. Translated, it gives CASSLAGGPPDTQYF.